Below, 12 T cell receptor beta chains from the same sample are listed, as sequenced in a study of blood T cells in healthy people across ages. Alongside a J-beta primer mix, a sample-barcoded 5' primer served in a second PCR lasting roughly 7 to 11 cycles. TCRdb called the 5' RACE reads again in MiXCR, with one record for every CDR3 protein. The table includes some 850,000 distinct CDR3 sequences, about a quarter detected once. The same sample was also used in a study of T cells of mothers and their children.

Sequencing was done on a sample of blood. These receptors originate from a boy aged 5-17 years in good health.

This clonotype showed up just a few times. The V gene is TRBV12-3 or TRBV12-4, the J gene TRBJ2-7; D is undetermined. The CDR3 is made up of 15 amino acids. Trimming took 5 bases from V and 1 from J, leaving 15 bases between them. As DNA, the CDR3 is TGTGCCAGCAGTGTCGAAGCCTACTCGTCCTACGAGCAGTACTTC. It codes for CASSVEAYSSYEQYF.

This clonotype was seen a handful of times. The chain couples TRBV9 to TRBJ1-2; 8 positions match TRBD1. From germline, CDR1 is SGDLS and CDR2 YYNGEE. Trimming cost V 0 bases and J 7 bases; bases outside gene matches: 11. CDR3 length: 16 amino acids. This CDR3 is CASSVAPGGRDVGYTF. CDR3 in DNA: TGTGCCAGCAGCGTAGCTCCAGGGGGCAGGGACGTTGGCTACACCTTC.

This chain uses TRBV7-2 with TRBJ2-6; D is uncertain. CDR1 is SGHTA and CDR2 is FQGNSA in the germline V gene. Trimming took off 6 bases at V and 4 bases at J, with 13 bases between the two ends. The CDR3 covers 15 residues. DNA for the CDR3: TGTGCCAGCAGTCTAGGCAGGACCGGGGCCAACGTCCTGACTTTC. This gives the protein CASSLGRTGANVLTF.

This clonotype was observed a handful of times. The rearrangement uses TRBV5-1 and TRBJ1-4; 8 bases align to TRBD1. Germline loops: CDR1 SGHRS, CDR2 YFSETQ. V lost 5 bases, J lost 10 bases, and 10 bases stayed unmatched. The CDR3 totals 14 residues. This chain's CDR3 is CASRRTGGFGKLFF. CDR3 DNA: TGCGCCAGCAGACGTACAGGGGGGTTTGGAAAACTGTTTTTT.

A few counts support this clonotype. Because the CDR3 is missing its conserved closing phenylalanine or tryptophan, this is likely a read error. CDR3 sequence (DNA): TGTGCCAGCAGTATCCGGACAGGGAACACTGAAGCTTTCGTT. Translated, it gives CASSIRTGNTEAFV. The V call is TRBV12-3 or TRBV12-4, the J call TRBJ1-1, with 7 bases fitting TRBD1. V lost 5 bases to trimming and J lost 1 base; unmatched junction nucleotides: 4. There are 14 residues in the CDR3.

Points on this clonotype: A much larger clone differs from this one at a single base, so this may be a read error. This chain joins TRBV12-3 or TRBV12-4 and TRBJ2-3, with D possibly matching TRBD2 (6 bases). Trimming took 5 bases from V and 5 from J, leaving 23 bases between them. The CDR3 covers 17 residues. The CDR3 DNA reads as TGTGCCAGCAGTCCCGGCCCGGCTAGCGTGGGTGGAGATACGCAGTATTTT. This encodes CASSPGPASVGGDTQYF.

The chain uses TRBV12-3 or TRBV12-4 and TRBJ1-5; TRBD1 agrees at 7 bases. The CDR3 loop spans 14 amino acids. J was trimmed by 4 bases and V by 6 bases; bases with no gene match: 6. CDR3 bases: TGTGCCAGCAGCCACCGGGACAGTAATCAGCCCCAGCATTTT. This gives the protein CASSHRDSNQPQHF.

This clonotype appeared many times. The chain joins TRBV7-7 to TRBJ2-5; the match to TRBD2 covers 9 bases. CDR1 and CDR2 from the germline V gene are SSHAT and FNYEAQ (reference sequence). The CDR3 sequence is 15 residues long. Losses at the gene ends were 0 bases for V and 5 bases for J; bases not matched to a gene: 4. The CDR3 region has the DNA TGTGCCAGCAGCTTAGCGCGGGGGGGCCAGGAGACCCAGTACTTC. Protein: CASSLARGGQETQYF.

The CDR3 loop reads CASSSRARGPSPDTQYF. CDR3 sequence (DNA): TGCGCCAGCAGCTCCCGGGCCCGGGGGCCGAGTCCAGATACGCAGTATTTT. The rearrangement links TRBV4-1 to TRBJ2-3; D is tentatively TRBD1 or TRBD2 (6 bases each). Germline V gene sequence: CDR1 MGHRA, CDR2 YSYEKL. The length of the CDR3 is 17 residues. Trimming shortened V by 5 bases and J by 4 bases, and 22 bases separated the two germline ends.

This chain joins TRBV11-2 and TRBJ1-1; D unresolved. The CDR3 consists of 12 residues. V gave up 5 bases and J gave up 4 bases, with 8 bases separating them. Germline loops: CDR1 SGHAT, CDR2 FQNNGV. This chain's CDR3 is CASSASITEAFF. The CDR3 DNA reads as TGTGCCAGCAGCGCGTCAATCACTGAAGCTTTCTTT.

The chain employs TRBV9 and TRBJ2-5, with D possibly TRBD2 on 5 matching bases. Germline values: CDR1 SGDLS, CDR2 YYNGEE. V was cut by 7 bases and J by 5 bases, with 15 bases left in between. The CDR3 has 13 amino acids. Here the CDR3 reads CASAIGVDETQYF. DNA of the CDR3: TGTGCCAGCGCGATCGGGGTTGACGAGACCCAGTACTTC.

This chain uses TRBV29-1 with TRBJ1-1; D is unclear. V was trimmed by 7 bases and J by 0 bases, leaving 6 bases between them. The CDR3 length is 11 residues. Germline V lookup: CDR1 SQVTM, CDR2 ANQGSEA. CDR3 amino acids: CSGHLNTEAFF. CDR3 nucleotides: TGCAGCGGGCACCTGAACACTGAAGCTTTCTTT.